This TCR beta chain was captured by sequencing in a study of CD8+CD57+ T cells in acquired aplastic anemia. For the study at large: Healthy donors gave about 10 million reads on average for CD4+ cells. Study-level findings and limits: Patients and controls were found to share more than 25 CD8+ CDR3 sequences. No significant patient-versus-control difference appeared in CD8+ Simpson's diversity.

Comment on this clonotype: Its antigen is unidentified.

V lost 5 bases to trimming and J lost 3 bases; unmatched junction nucleotides: 8. The CDR3 is 15 amino acids. Per the germline V gene, CDR1 is MNHNS and CDR2 is SASEGT. Genomic DNA templated the TCR beta VDJ and CDR3 profiling. TCRdb reprocessed the reads via MiXCR and lists one record per CDR3 protein. The table lists 200,000 to 250,000 distinct CDR3 sequences, approximately 35% of them singletons. This clonotype was obtained from a human donor in good health, serving as a control. The J gene is TRBJ2-3, the V gene TRBV6-1, with 7 bases lining up with TRBD2. Sequences were obtained from sorted CD4+, CD8+, or CD8+CD57+ T cells (not recorded which) from PBMCs. CDR3 bases: TGTGCCAGCAGTCAAACTAGCGTTCCGACAGATACGCAGTATTTT. It codes for CASSQTSVPTDTQYF.